The clone carrying this TCR beta chain has only a few counts. Antigen: not known. This sample stems from a study of beta chain features in type 1 diabetes. Study information: Taken together, all samples contributed 107,917,701 examined sorted cells. Study-level findings and limits: People with Type 1 diabetes carried modestly yet significantly shorter TCRB CDR3s in all four CD4+ subsets.

The isolated RNA, all of it, was reverse transcribed, so expressed TCRB transcripts were what got sequenced. Assay used: immunoSEQ multiplex PCR; TCRdb lists only in-frame clones, some missing. Of 500,000 to 850,000 clones in the sample, 11% to 15% were seen once. The sequence derives from a man aged 18 to 30 with type 1 diabetes. Sequences were obtained from naive CD4+ T cells from blood.

CDR3 coding DNA: TGCGCCAGCAGCGGCGGGACAGGGGGAGGTTCACCCCTCCACTTT. It translates to CASSGGTGGGSPLHF. V is TRBV4-3 and J is TRBJ1-6, with TRBD1 matching over 11 bases. V dropped 5 bases and J dropped 9; count of bases not matched to a gene: 6. CDR1 is LGHNA and CDR2 is YSLEER in the germline V gene. This CDR3 has 15 amino acids.